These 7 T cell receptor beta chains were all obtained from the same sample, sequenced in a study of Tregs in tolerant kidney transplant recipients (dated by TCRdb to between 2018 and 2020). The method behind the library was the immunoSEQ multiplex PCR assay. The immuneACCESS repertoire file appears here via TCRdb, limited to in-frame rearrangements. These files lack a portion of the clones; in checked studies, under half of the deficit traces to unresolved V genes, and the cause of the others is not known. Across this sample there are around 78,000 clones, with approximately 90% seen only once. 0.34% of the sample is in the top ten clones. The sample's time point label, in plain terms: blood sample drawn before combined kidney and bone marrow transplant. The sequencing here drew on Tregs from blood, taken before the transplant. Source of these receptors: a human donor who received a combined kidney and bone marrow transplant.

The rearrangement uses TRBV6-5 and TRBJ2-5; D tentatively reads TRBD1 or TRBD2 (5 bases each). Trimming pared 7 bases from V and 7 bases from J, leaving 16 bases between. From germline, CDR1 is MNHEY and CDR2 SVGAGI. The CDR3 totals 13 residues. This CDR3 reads CASKAQGDGTQYF. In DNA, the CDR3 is TGTGCCAGCAAGGCCCAAGGGGACGGGACCCAGTACTTC.

The DNA for the CDR3 is TGTGCCATCAGTGATAGGGCTAGCGGGAAACCCGGGGAGCTGTTTTTT. Its protein is CAISDRASGKPGELFF. The V gene is TRBV10-3, the J gene TRBJ2-2, with TRBD2 identical over 9 bases. Germline assignment: CDR1 ENHRY and CDR2 SYGVKD. V lost 3 bases and J lost 6; bases outside the gene matches: 8. This CDR3 has 16 residues.

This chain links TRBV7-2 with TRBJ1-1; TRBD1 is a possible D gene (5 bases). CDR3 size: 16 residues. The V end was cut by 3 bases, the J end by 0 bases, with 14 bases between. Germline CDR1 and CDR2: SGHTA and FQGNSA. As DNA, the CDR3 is TGTGCCAGCAGCTTCACTTGGGGGAGACTGAACACTGAAGCTTTCTTT. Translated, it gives CASSFTWGRLNTEAFF.

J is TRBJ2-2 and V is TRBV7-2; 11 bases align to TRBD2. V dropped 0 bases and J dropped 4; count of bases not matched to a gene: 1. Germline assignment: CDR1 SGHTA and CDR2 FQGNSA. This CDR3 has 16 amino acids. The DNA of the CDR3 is TGTGCCAGCAGCTTAGCTAGCGGGAGGGCCACCGGGGAGCTGTTTTTT. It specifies CASSLASGRATGELFF.

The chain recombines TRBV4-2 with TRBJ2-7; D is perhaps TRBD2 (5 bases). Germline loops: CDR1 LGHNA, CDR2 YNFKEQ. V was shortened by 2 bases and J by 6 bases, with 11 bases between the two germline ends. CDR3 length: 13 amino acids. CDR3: CASSQSGSREQYF. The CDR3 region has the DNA TGTGCCAGCAGCCAATCGGGGTCACGCGAGCAGTACTTC.

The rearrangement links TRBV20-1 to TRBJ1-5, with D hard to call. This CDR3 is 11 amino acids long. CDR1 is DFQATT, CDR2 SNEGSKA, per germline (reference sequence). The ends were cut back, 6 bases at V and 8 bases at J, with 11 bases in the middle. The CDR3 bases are TGCAGTGCCCAGGATGGAGAGCCCCAGCATTTT. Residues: CSAQDGEPQHF.

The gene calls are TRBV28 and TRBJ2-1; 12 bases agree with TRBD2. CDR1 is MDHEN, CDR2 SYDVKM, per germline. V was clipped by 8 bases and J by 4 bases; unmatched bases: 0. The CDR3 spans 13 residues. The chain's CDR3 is CASLAGGYNEQFF. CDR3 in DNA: TGTGCCAGCCTAGCGGGAGGGTACAATGAGCAGTTCTTC.